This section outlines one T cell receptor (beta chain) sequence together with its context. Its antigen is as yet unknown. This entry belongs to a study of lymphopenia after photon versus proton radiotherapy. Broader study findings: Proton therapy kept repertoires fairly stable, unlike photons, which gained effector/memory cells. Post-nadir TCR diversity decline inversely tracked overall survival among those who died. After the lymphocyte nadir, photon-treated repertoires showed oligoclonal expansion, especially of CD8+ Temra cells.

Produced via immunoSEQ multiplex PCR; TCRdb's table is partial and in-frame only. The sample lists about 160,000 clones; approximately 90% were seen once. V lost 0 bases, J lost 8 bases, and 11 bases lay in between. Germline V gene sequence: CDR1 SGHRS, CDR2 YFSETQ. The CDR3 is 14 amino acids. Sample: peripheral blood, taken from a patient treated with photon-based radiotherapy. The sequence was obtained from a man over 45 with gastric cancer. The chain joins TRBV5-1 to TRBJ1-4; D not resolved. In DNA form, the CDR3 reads TGCGCCAGCAGCTTGGAGTCAACGACCGAAAAACTGTTTTTT. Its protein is CASSLESTTEKLFF.